This T cell receptor beta chain is from a study of T cell repertoires in cytomegalovirus infection. Study-level points and caveats: People with CMV and the relevant HLA were identified by cumulative public TCR beta family frequency.

The V end was cut by 8 bases, the J end by 5 bases, with 15 bases between. CDR1 and CDR2 (germline): MNHNS, SASEGT. The CDR3 length is 13 residues. This clonotype appeared a few times. Its antigen is still unknown. TCRdb independently ran MiXCR on the reads; one entry per CDR3 protein. This repertoire shows 150,000 to 200,000 distinct CDR3 sequences, around 20% found once; its top ten account for just under 3%. The receptor was isolated from a human donor in good health (CMV status not recorded). Some clones in this sample may be carry-over from other donors' samples. V usage is TRBV6-1 and J usage is TRBJ2-5; the D call may be TRBD1 or TRBD2 (7 bases each). The sequenced material came from PBMCs. The CDR3 DNA reads TGTGCCAGCGGCAGGGGGGGGGAGGAGACCCAGTACTTC. This encodes CASGRGGEETQYF.